This TCR beta chain was obtained from a study of cytomegalovirus exposure and HLA in healthy donors. V shed 5 bases and J 12 bases; nucleotides not matched to a gene: 5. The CDR3 has 12 residues. The germline V gene encodes CDR1 MDHEN and CDR2 SYDVKM. Primers: 60 Vbeta forward and 13 Jbeta reverse. Per the study methods: The count from a later analysis was tens of millions of unique TCR beta chains, around 10 million of them shared. Profiling relied on immunoSEQ multiplex PCR, and the TCRdb table lists in-frame clones only, not all of them. V, J and clone size are those of that table, while D and trimming were read from the DNA. The sample comprises roughly 190,000 clones, around 90% of which are singletons, and 1.5% to 2% rests with the top ten.

The sequenced sample was PBMCs. This clonotype was obtained from a young woman in good health and CMV-seronegative. This chain joins TRBV28 and TRBJ1-4; TRBD1 agrees at 8 bases. This chain's CDR3 is CASSRAGGELFF. The CDR3, as DNA: TGTGCCAGCAGTCGGGCAGGGGGCGAACTGTTTTTT.